This entry lists 21 T cell receptor beta chains sequenced from one sample in a study of blood T cell repertoires in COVID-19 (dated by TCRdb to the early 2020s). To prepare the library, the immunoSEQ multiplex PCR assay was applied. TCRdb retrieved this table from immuneACCESS and kept in-frame rearrangements only. Not all clones are present; in checked studies, unresolved V genes account for under half, and no reason is known for the remainder. The sample table contains 55,000 to 80,000 clones; only one count was recorded for roughly 90% of them. The top ten hold around 1.2% of the sample. Sequencing used peripheral blood. The source is a woman aged 55-70 years with acute or convalescent COVID-19.

The genes are TRBV19 and TRBJ1-1; TRBD1 matches 10 bases. The CDR3 consists of 14 residues. Germline lookup yields CDR1 LNHDA and CDR2 SQIVND (reference sequence). V gave up 6 bases and J gave up 3 bases; unmatched junction bases: 4. In DNA form, the CDR3 reads TGTGCCAGTAGGCCGGGACAGGGGTACACTGAAGCTTTCTTT. Translated: CASRPGQGYTEAFF.

CDR3 residues: CAWAPRSPGELFF. As DNA, the CDR3 is TGTGCCTGGGCCCCACGGTCCCCCGGGGAGCTGTTTTTT. The chain carries TRBV30 and TRBJ2-2; D is uncertain. The CDR3 extends over 13 amino acids. CDR1 and CDR2 from the germline V gene are GTSNPN and SVGIG (reference sequence). V lost 5 bases and J lost 6, with 13 bases in between.

The chain is built from TRBV2 and TRBJ2-7, with D possibly matching TRBD2 (5 bases). The CDR3 length is 12 residues. The V gene's germline CDR1 is SNHLY and CDR2 FYNNEI. V lost 6 bases and J 7 bases, leaving 13 bases between the germline ends. The CDR3 region has the DNA TGTGCCAGCAGCCCAGACCGGGGAGAGCAGTACGTC. It codes for CASSPDRGEQYV.

The chain is built from TRBV28 and TRBJ2-1; 12 bases are a match to TRBD2. Germline V gives CDR1 MDHEN, CDR2 SYDVKM. The V segment lost 5 bases and the J segment 4 bases; nucleotides outside the gene matches: 6. The CDR3 consists of 16 residues. CDR3 sequence reads: CASSGYLAGGYNEQFF. CDR3 coding DNA: TGTGCCAGCAGTGGGTACCTAGCGGGGGGGTACAATGAGCAGTTCTTC.

The V gene is TRBV5-4, the J gene TRBJ2-5, with 8 bases matching TRBD1. The CDR3 length is 15 residues. The V gene's germline CDR1 is SGHNT and CDR2 YYREEE (reference sequence). V was pared by 0 bases and J by 5 bases, with 6 bases of the junction left unmatched. The CDR3 nucleotides are TGTGCCAGCAGCTTGGCCCCAGGGGGCGGTGAGACCCAGTACTTC. Protein sequence: CASSLAPGGGETQYF.

This rearrangement joins TRBV11-2 to TRBJ1-2; unclear D gene. Trimming took 4 bases from V and 7 from J, leaving 10 bases between them. CDR1 is SGHAT, CDR2 FQNNGV, per germline. The CDR3 covers 12 residues. The CDR3 loop is CASSYGGRGYTF. The CDR3 DNA follows: TGTGCCAGCAGCTATGGTGGCCGTGGCTACACCTTC.

The DNA for the CDR3 is TGTGCCAGCAGCTTAATGGACAGGGGGAACACTGAAGCTTTCTTT. Its translation is CASSLMDRGNTEAFF. V is TRBV7-2 and J is TRBJ1-1; the match to TRBD1 covers 9 bases. CDR1 SGHTA and CDR2 FQGNSA come from the germline V gene. V shed 2 bases and J 1 base; nucleotides not matched to a gene: 2. This CDR3 has 15 residues. Drawing the rest from reference TRBV7-2 and TRBJ1-1, the complete variable domain is GAGVSQSPSNKVTEKGKDVELRCDPISGHTALYWYRQSLGQGLEFLIYFQGNSAPDKSGLPSDRFSAERTGGSVSTLTIQRTQQEDSAVYLCASSLMDRGNTEAFFGQGTRLTVV.

V and J are TRBV7-8 and TRBJ1-2; TRBD1 matches 8 bases. With V trimmed by 1 base and J by 2 bases, 0 bases remained unmatched. Germline lookup yields CDR1 SGHVS and CDR2 FQNEAQ. This CDR3 spans 14 amino acids. The CDR3 reads CASSLGTGNYGYTF. In nucleotides, the CDR3 is TGTGCCAGCAGCTTAGGGACAGGGAACTATGGCTACACCTTC.

The J gene is TRBJ1-4, the V gene TRBV28; 8 bases are shared with TRBD1. V lost 5 bases and J lost 8; bases outside the gene matches: 13. The CDR3 contains 16 residues. CDR1 and CDR2 (germline): MDHEN, SYDVKM. The CDR3 sequence is CASSIIGTGLGEKLFF. CDR3 nucleotide sequence: TGTGCCAGCAGTATAATAGGGACAGGACTGGGGGAAAAACTGTTTTTT.

The V gene is TRBV13, the J gene TRBJ2-3; TRBD1 is a possible D gene (6 bases). Germline V lookup: CDR1 PRHDT, CDR2 FYEKMQ (reference sequence). The CDR3 covers 15 residues. Trimming took off 3 bases at V and 4 bases at J, with 14 bases between the two ends. CDR3 amino acids: CASSLGHRVPDTQYF. Written as DNA, the CDR3 is TGTGCCAGCAGCTTGGGACACAGGGTCCCAGATACGCAGTATTTT.

This chain links TRBV5-1 with TRBJ1-2; 8 bases map to TRBD1. J was trimmed by 3 bases and V by 2 bases; bases with no gene match: 3. The CDR3 totals 14 residues. CDR1 and CDR2 (germline): SGHRS, YFSETQ. The CDR3 DNA sequence: TGCGCCAGCAGCTTCGGACAGGGAGACTATGGCTACACCTTC. Translated, it gives CASSFGQGDYGYTF.

A few counts support this clone. DNA of the CDR3: TGTGCCAGCAGCCAAGATTGGACGGGGACAGCGTCTGAAAAACTGTTTTTT. Protein: CASSQDWTGTASEKLFF. The chain recombines TRBV3-1 (or the pseudogene TRBV3-2) with TRBJ1-4; 7 positions agree with TRBD1. The CDR3 has 17 amino acids. V shed 0 bases and J 7 bases; nucleotides not matched to a gene: 11. The germline CDR1 and CDR2 sequences are LGHDT and YNNKEL (reference sequence).

The chain is built from TRBV19 and TRBJ1-1, with TRBD1 matching over 7 bases. Germline V lookup: CDR1 LNHDA, CDR2 SQIVND (reference sequence). With 5 bases clipped from V and 3 bases from J, the junction kept 6 bases outside the gene matches. The CDR3 runs to 14 residues. CDR3 region: CASSGNDRDTEAFF. The CDR3 coding sequence is TGTGCCAGTAGTGGGAACGACAGGGACACTGAAGCTTTCTTT.

The chain uses TRBV28 and TRBJ1-1; TRBD1 is a possible D gene (6 bases). V was cut by 8 bases and J by 1 base, with 11 bases left in between. The germline V gene encodes CDR1 MDHEN and CDR2 SYDVKM. The CDR3 spans 13 residues. The CDR3 DNA follows: TGTGCCAGCGTATTGACAGGGAACACTGAAGCTTTCTTT. Its protein product is CASVLTGNTEAFF.

The chain couples TRBV19 to TRBJ1-3, with a weak D call TRBD1 (6 bases). The germline V gene encodes CDR1 LNHDA and CDR2 SQIVND (reference sequence). Trimming removed 6 bases at V and 2 bases at J, with 14 bases between. The CDR3 loop spans 15 amino acids. In DNA form, the CDR3 reads TGTGCCAGTAGCGTACAGGGAGTAACTGGAAACACCATATATTTT. Translation gives CASSVQGVTGNTIYF.

This rearrangement joins TRBV11-2 to TRBJ2-1, with 11 bases lining up with TRBD2. The CDR3 extends over 17 amino acids. Germline trimming cut 3 bases from V and 7 bases from J; bases unmatched to any gene: 11. The V gene's germline CDR1 is SGHAT and CDR2 FQNNGV. The CDR3 loop reads CASSFRGGLAAWNEQFF. Here the CDR3 DNA reads TGTGCCAGCAGCTTCCGGGGGGGACTAGCGGCTTGGAATGAGCAGTTCTTC.

This clone has just a few counts. The chain has TRBV28 and TRBJ2-7; maybe TRBD2 (7 bases). The CDR3 contains 14 residues. Trimming took 3 bases from V and 3 from J, leaving 12 bases between them. Per the germline V gene, CDR1 is MDHEN and CDR2 is SYDVKM. For the CDR3, the DNA is TGTGCCAGCAGTTTTGGGGGGGCAAACTACGAGCAGTACGTC. This encodes CASSFGGANYEQYV.

The chain employs TRBV24-1 and TRBJ2-1; 8 positions match TRBD2. Germline V gives CDR1 KGHDR, CDR2 SFDVKD. V was pared by 3 bases and J by 4 bases, with 7 bases of the junction left unmatched. CDR3 size: 16 residues. The chain's CDR3 is CATSDPGTRVYNEQFF. The CDR3 DNA reads TGTGCCACCAGTGATCCCGGGACTAGAGTGTACAATGAGCAGTTCTTC.

This chain joins TRBV27 and TRBJ2-2; TRBD1 is a possible D gene (6 bases). Germline V gene data show CDR1 as MNHEY and CDR2 as SMNVEV (reference sequence). The V end lost 6 bases, the J end lost 5 bases, and 16 bases lay between the germline ends. CDR3 length equals 15 residues. The CDR3 region is CASSEQGFKTGELFF. The CDR3 nucleotides are TGTGCCAGCAGCGAACAGGGTTTTAAGACCGGGGAGCTGTTTTTT.

The chain uses TRBV6-1 and TRBJ1-1, with D hard to call. V dropped 1 base and J dropped 1 base, with 7 bases sitting between them. This CDR3 region has 14 residues. Germline V gene sequence: CDR1 MNHNS, CDR2 SASEGT. Written as DNA, the CDR3 is TGTGCCAGCAGTGAAGAGTGGGCGAACACTGAAGCTTTCTTT. Its protein product is CASSEEWANTEAFF.

The chain links TRBV11-2 to TRBJ2-2; weak D call: TRBD1 (5 bases). The CDR3 covers 13 residues. Germline CDR1 reads SGHAT; CDR2 reads FQNNGV. Deletions cut 3 bases from V and 7 bases from J, with 9 bases between. CDR3 in amino acids: CASSFRDDGELFF. The CDR3, as DNA: TGTGCCAGCAGCTTCAGGGATGACGGGGAGCTGTTTTTT.